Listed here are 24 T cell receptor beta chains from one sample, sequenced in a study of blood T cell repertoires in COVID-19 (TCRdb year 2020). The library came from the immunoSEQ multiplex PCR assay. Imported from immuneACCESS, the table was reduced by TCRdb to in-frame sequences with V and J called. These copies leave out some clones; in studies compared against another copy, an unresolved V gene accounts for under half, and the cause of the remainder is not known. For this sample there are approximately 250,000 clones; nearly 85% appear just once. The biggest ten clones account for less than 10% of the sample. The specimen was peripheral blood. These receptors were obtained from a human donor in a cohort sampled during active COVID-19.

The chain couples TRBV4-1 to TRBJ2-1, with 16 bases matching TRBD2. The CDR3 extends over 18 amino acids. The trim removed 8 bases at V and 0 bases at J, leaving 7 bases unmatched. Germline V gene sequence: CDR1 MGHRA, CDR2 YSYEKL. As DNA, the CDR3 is TGCGCCAGCCGCCCGGGACTAGCGGGAGGGAGCTCCTACAATGAGCAGTTCTTC. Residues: CASRPGLAGGSSYNEQFF.

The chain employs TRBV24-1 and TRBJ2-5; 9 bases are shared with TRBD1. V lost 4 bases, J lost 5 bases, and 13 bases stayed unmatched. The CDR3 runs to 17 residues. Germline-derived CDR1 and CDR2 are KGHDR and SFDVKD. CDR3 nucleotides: TGTGCCACCAGTGACCCGGGGACAGGGAAGGGCTTGGAGACCCAGTACTTC. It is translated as CATSDPGTGKGLETQYF.

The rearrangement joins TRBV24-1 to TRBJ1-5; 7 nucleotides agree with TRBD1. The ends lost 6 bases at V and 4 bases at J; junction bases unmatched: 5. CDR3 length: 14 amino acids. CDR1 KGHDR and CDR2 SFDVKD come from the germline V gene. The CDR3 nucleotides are TGTGCCACCAGTTCCGGGACAGCTAATCAGCCCCAGCATTTT. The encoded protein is CATSSGTANQPQHF.

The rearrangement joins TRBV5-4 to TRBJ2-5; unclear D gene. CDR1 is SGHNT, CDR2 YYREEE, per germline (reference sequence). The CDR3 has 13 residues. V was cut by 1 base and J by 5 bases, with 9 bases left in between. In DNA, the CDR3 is TGTGCCAGCAGCTTGAAGAGCGCGGAGACCCAGTACTTC. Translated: CASSLKSAETQYF.

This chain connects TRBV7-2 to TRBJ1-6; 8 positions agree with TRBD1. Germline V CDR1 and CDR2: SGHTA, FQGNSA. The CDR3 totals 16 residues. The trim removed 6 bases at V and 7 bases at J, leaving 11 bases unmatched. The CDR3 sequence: CASRLVGQGGNSPLHF. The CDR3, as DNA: TGTGCCAGCAGACTCGTTGGACAGGGTGGGAATTCACCCCTCCACTTT.

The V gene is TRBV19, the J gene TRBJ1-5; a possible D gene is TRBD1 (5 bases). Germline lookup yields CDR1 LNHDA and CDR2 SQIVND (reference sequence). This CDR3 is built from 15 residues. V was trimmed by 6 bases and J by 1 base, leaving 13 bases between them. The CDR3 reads CASRSRELSNQPQHF. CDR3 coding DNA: TGTGCCAGTAGATCCAGGGAATTAAGCAATCAGCCCCAGCATTTT.

CDR3 DNA: TGTGCCAGCAGTCCGGGGCGCTTATCAGGGGGCAGCCGCAATCAGCCCCAGCATTTT. It codes for CASSPGRLSGGSRNQPQHF. This sequence joins TRBV7-2 and TRBJ1-5; 8 bases agree with TRBD1. In germline, CDR1 is SGHTA, CDR2 FQGNSA. Trimming at V came to 6 bases and at J to 2 bases, leaving 18 bases not matched to a gene. This CDR3 region has 19 residues.

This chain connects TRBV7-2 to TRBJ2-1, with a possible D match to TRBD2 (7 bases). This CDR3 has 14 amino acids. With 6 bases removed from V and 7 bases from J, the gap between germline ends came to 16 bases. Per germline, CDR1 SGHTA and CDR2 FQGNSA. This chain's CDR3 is CASRGGGPGNEQFF. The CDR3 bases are TGTGCCAGCAGAGGGGGGGGGCCAGGGAATGAGCAGTTCTTC.

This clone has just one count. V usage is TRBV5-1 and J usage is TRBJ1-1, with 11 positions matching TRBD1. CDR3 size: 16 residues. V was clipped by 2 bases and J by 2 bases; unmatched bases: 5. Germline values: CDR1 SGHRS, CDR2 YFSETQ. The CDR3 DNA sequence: TGCGCCAGCAGCTTTAGGACAGGGGGCGAAAACACTGAAGCTTTCTTT. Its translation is CASSFRTGGENTEAFF.

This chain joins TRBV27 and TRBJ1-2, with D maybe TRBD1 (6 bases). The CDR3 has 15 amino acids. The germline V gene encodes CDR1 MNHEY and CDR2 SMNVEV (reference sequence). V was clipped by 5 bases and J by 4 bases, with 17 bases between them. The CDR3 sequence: CASSPLVQGGYGYTF. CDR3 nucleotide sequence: TGTGCCAGCAGTCCACTCGTACAGGGTGGCTATGGCTACACCTTC.

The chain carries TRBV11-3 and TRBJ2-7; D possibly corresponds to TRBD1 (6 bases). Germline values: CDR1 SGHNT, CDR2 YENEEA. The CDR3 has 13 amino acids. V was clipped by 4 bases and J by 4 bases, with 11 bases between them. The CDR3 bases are TGTGCCAGCAGCTCTGCAACAGGGTACGAGCAGTACTTC. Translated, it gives CASSSATGYEQYF.

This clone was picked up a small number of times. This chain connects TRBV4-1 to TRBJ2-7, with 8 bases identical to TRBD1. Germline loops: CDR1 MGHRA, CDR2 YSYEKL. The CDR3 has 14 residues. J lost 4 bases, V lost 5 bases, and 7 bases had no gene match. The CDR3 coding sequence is TGCGCCAGCAGCGTAAATACAGGGGGGTACGAGCAGTACTTC. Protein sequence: CASSVNTGGYEQYF.

This CDR3 is CASSRARDEQYF. DNA for the CDR3: TGTGCCAGCAGCCGAGCACGGGACGAGCAGTACTTC. V is TRBV9 and J is TRBJ2-7; no clear D. The CDR3 is made up of 12 amino acids. From germline, CDR1 is SGDLS and CDR2 YYNGEE. Deletions cut 4 bases from V and 5 bases from J, with 10 bases between.

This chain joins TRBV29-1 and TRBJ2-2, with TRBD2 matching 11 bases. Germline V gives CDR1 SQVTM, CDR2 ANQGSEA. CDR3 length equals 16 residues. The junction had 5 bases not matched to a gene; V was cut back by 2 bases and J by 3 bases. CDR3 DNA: TGCAGCGTTGAAATAGCGGGGGGGCTTGACACCGGGGAGCTGTTTTTT. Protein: CSVEIAGGLDTGELFF.

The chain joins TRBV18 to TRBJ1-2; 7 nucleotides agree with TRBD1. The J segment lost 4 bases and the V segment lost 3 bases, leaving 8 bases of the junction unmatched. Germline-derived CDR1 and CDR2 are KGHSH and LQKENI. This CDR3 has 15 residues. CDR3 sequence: CASSPSKTGRYGYTF. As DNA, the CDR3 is TGTGCCAGCTCACCCTCGAAGACAGGGCGCTATGGCTACACCTTC.

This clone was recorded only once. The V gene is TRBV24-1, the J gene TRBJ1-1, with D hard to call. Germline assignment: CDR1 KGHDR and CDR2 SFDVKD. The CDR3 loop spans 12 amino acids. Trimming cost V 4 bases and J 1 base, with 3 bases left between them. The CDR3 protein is CATSDQNTEAFF. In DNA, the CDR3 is TGTGCCACCAGTGACCAGAACACTGAAGCTTTCTTT.

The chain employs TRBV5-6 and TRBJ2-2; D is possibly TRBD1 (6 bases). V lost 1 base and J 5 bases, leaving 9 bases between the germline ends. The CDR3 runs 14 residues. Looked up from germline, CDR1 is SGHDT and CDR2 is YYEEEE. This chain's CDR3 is CASSLWTATGELFF. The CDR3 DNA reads TGTGCCAGCAGCTTGTGGACAGCGACCGGGGAGCTGTTTTTT.

CDR3 sequence reads: CASSYSYSNTEAFF. The DNA for the CDR3 is TGTGCCAGCAGTTACTCGTACTCGAACACTGAAGCTTTCTTT. The chain joins TRBV6-2 or TRBV6-3 to TRBJ1-1, with no clear D. Trimming removed 0 bases at V and 1 base at J, with 6 bases between. The CDR3 sequence is 14 residues long. Germline V gene sequence: CDR1 MNHEY, CDR2 SVGEGT.

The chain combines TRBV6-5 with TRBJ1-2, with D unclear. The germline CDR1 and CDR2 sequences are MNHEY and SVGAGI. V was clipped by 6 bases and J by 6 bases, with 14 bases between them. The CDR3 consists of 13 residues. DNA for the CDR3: TGTGCCAGCAGAGCTGTGAGGGCAGATGGCTACACCTTC. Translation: CASRAVRADGYTF.

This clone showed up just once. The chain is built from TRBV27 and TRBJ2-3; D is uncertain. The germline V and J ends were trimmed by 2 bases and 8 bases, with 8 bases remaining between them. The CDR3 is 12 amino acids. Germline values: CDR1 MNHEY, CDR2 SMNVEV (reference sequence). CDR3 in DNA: TGTGCCAGCAGTTTAAGTACCGGTACGCAGTATTTT. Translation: CASSLSTGTQYF.

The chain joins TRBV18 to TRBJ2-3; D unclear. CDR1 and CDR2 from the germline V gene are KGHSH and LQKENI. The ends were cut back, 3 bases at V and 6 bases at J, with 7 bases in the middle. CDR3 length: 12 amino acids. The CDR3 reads CASSPISDTQYF. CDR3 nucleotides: TGTGCCAGCTCACCGATTAGCGATACGCAGTATTTT.

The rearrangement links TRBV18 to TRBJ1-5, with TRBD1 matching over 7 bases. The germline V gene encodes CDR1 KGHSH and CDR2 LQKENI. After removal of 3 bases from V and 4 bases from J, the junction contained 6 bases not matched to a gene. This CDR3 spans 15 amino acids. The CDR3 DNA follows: TGTGCCAGCTCACCGCGACAGGGAGGAAATCAGCCCCAGCATTTT. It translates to CASSPRQGGNQPQHF.

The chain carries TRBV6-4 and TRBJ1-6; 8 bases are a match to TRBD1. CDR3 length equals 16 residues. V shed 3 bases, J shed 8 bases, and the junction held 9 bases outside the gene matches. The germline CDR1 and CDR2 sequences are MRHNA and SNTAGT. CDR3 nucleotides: TGTGCCAGCAGTGAGAGGGGAGGACAGGGTTATTCACCCCTCCACTTT. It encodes CASSERGGQGYSPLHF.

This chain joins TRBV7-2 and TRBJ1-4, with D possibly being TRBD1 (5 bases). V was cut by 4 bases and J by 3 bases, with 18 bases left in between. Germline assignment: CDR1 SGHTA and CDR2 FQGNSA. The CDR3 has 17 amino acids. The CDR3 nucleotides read TGTGCCAGCAGCTCTTCATCGTGGGGGGTCGCTAATGAAAAACTGTTTTTT. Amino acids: CASSSSSWGVANEKLFF.